One and the same sample provided the 10 T cell receptor beta chains below, sequenced in a study of T cell changes during pregnancy in multiple sclerosis. Measured with immunoSEQ multiplex PCR; TCRdb has only the in-frame clones, and not every one. This table has about 100,000 clones, roughly 90% appearing once. Sequenced here: peripheral blood, sampled after pregnancy. The receptors originated from a female donor with multiple sclerosis, enrolled in a pregnancy study.

This clone was seen a single time. The chain couples TRBV7-3 to TRBJ2-3, with 7 bases lining up with TRBD2. There are 16 residues in the CDR3. Germline CDR1 and CDR2: SGHTA and FQGTGA. V was pared by 2 bases and J by 3 bases, with 8 bases of the junction left unmatched. This CDR3 reads CASSLGTSVSTDTQYF. The CDR3 nucleotides read TGTGCCAGCAGCTTAGGTACTAGCGTATCGACAGATACGCAGTATTTT.

The chain recombines TRBV5-6 with TRBJ1-4; tentatively, D is TRBD1 (5 bases). Germline lookup yields CDR1 SGHDT and CDR2 YYEEEE. The CDR3 sequence is 17 residues long. V was shortened by 2 bases and J by 5 bases, with 19 bases between the two germline ends. The CDR3 region is CASSLGREDVENEKLFF. The CDR3 coding sequence is TGTGCCAGCAGCTTAGGCAGGGAAGACGTTGAAAATGAAAAACTGTTTTTT.

This chain uses TRBV11-2 with TRBJ2-7; possible D gene TRBD2, 6 bases. The V gene's germline CDR1 is SGHAT and CDR2 FQNNGV. The CDR3 spans 14 residues. V was shortened by 3 bases and J by 3 bases, with 12 bases between the two germline ends. In DNA form, the CDR3 reads TGTGCCAGCAGCTTCCCCGCGGGGATCTACGAGCAGTACTTC. Translation: CASSFPAGIYEQYF.

V gene TRBV9 combines with J gene TRBJ2-1, with 8 bases aligning to TRBD2. V lost 4 bases and J lost 8; bases outside the gene matches: 14. The CDR3 totals 16 residues. Germline V lookup: CDR1 SGDLS, CDR2 YYNGEE. CDR3 bases: TGTGCCAGCAGCTCGACCGACGGGAGGGCCGGCGATGAGCAGTTCTTC. Translated, it gives CASSSTDGRAGDEQFF. The entire variable domain, with the rest obtained from reference TRBV9 and TRBJ2-1, is as follows: DSGVTQTPKHLITATGQRVTLRCSPRSGDLSVYWYQQSLDQGLQFLIQYYNGEERAKGNILERFSAQQFPDLHSELNLSSLELGDSALYFCASSSTDGRAGDEQFFGPGTRLTVL.

The J gene is TRBJ2-1, the V gene TRBV4-2; possibly TRBD2 for D (5 bases). The CDR3 sequence is 16 residues long. V dropped 1 base and J dropped 1 base, with 11 bases sitting between them. Germline V CDR1 and CDR2: LGHNA, YNFKEQ. DNA of the CDR3: TGTGCCAGCAGCCAAGTAGTCGGGGATTCCTACAATGAGCAGTTCTTC. This translates into CASSQVVGDSYNEQFF.

This clone has a single count. V usage is TRBV14 and J usage is TRBJ1-3; 7 bases are shared with TRBD1. V was clipped by 9 bases and J by 5 bases; unmatched bases: 7. The CDR3 sequence is 13 residues long. Germline lookup yields CDR1 SGHDN and CDR2 FVKESK. The CDR3: CASSGTVRNTIYF. The CDR3 DNA reads TGTGCCAGTAGCGGGACAGTCAGAAACACCATATATTTT. The whole variable domain, filled in from reference TRBV14 and TRBJ1-3, reads EAGVTQFPSHSVIEKGQTVTLRCDPISGHDNLYWYRRVMGKEIKFLLHFVKESKQDESGMPNNRFLAERTGGTYSTLKVQPAELEDSGVYFCASSGTVRNTIYFGEGSWLTVV.

The chain is built from TRBV28 and TRBJ2-7; 8 bases agree with TRBD2. The V and J ends lost 7 bases and 7 bases, in that order; junction bases with no gene match: 12. Per the germline V gene, CDR1 is MDHEN and CDR2 is SYDVKM. This CDR3 has 14 amino acids. CDR3 DNA sequence: TGTGCCAGCACCCCGGGGGGGGGCTTGAGAGAGCAGTACTTC. Protein product: CASTPGGGLREQYF.

This chain links TRBV5-6 with TRBJ2-1; 7 bases match TRBD1. The CDR3 is 16 amino acids. With 4 bases clipped from V and 5 bases from J, the junction kept 12 bases outside the gene matches. CDR1 and CDR2 (germline): SGHDT, YYEEEE. CDR3 DNA sequence: TGTGCCAGCAGCGATGTGACAGGGTCCCTTCACAATGAGCAGTTCTTC. Translating it yields CASSDVTGSLHNEQFF. Based on the CDR3 plus reference TRBV5-6 and TRBJ2-1, the full variable domain is DAGVTQSPTHLIKTRGQQVTLRCSPKSGHDTVSWYQQALGQGPQFIFQYYEEEERQRGNFPDRFSGHQFPNYSSELNVNALLLGDSALYLCASSDVTGSLHNEQFFGPGTRLTVL.

In its sample, this clone was seen once. The chain has TRBV30 and TRBJ2-3; perhaps TRBD1 as D (5 bases). CDR3 length: 14 residues. The V end lost 5 bases, the J end lost 3 bases, and 15 bases lay between the germline ends. The germline V gene has CDR1 GTSNPN and CDR2 SVGIG (reference sequence). As DNA, the CDR3 is TGTGCCTGGGGACGGACAAGGGCGACAGATACGCAGTATTTT. This sequence encodes CAWGRTRATDTQYF. Full variable domain (outside the CDR3, taken from reference TRBV30 and TRBJ2-3): SQTIHQWPATLVQPVGSPLSLECTVEGTSNPNLYWYRQAAGRGLQLLFYSVGIGQISSEVPQNLSASRPQDRQFILSSKKLLLSDSGFYLCAWGRTRATDTQYFGPGTRLTVL.

This chain joins TRBV29-1 and TRBJ2-4, with D tentatively TRBD2 (5 bases). CDR1 and CDR2 (germline): SQVTM, ANQGSEA. This CDR3 comprises 11 residues. V was shortened by 7 bases and J by 6 bases, with 10 bases between the two germline ends. CDR3 amino acids: CSGEKGNIQYF. CDR3 nucleotide sequence: TGCAGCGGGGAGAAGGGAAACATTCAGTACTTC.